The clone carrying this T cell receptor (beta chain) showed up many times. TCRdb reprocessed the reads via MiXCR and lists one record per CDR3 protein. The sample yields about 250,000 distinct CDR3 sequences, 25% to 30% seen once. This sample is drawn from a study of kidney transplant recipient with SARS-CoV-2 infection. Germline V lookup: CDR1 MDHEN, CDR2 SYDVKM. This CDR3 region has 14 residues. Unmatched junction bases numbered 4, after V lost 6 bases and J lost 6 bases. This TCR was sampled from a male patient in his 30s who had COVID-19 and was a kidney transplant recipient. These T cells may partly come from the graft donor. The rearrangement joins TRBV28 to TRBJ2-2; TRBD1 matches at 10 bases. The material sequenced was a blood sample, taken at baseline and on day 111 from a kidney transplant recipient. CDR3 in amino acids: CASRGQGESGELFF. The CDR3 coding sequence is TGTGCCAGCAGAGGACAGGGGGAATCCGGGGAGCTGTTTTTT.